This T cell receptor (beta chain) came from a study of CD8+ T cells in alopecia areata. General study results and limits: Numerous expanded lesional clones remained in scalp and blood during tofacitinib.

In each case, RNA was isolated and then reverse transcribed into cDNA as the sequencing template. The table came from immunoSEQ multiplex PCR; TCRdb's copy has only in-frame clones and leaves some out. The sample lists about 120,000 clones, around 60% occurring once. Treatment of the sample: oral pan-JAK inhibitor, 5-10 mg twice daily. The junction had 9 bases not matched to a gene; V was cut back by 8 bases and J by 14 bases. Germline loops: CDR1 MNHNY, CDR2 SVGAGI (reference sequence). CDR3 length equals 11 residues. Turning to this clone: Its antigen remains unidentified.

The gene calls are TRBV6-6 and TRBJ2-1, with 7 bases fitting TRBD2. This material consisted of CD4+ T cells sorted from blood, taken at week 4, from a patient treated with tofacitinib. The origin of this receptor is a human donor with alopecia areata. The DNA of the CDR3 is TGTGCCAGCCTCGGACTAGAGGTTGAGTTCTTC. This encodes CASLGLEVEFF.